The 28 T cell receptor beta chains reported below all come from one sample, sequenced in a study of shared clonotypes between healthy human individuals. Profiled with immunoSEQ multiplex PCR; TCRdb holds only in-frame clones, not every one. The table has about 2.1 million clones, approximately 94% seen once; the top ten hold about 1.8%. Naivety among CD8 cells was defined by CD45RO negativity and positive CCR7 selection, thereby excluding terminally differentiated effector memory CD45RA+ cells. Sequencing was performed on naive CD8+ T cells from PBMCs. These receptors were taken from a man between 18 and 29 years old in good health. Some clones in this sample may be carry-over from other donors' samples.

The chain recombines TRBV5-6 with TRBJ2-7; no clear D. The V end lost 0 bases, the J end lost 5 bases, and 9 bases lay between the germline ends. Per germline, CDR1 SGHDT and CDR2 YYEEEE. There are 13 residues in the CDR3. As DNA, the CDR3 is TGTGCCAGCAGCTTGGCAGGTTATCACGAGCAGTACTTC. This translates into CASSLAGYHEQYF.

The rearrangement uses TRBV9 and TRBJ2-7, with 7 bases fitting TRBD1. V was pared by 2 bases and J by 3 bases, with 8 bases of the junction left unmatched. The CDR3 runs 15 residues. Per the germline V gene, CDR1 is SGDLS and CDR2 is YYNGEE. Written as DNA, the CDR3 is TGTGCCAGCAGCGTTGGACAGGACCTTCTCTACGAGCAGTACTTC. This gives the protein CASSVGQDLLYEQYF.

The V and J genes are TRBV7-9 and TRBJ1-1, with 7 bases matching TRBD1. Germline trimming cut 6 bases from V and 6 bases from J; bases unmatched to any gene: 4. The CDR3 consists of 12 residues. CDR1 and CDR2 (germline): SEHNR, FQNEAQ (reference sequence). CDR3 loop: CASRKGAAEAFF. The DNA for the CDR3 is TGTGCCAGCAGAAAGGGGGCGGCTGAAGCTTTCTTT.

The genes are TRBV9 and TRBJ2-3; 10 bases are a match to TRBD1. V dropped 3 bases and J dropped 2; count of bases not matched to a gene: 9. Germline V gene lookup returns CDR1 SGDLS and CDR2 YYNGEE. The CDR3 has 17 residues. CDR3 loop: CASSGTGTGAFTDTQYF. CDR3 DNA sequence: TGTGCCAGCAGCGGGACCGGGACAGGGGCCTTCACAGATACGCAGTATTTT.

This clone has only one observation. This sequence joins TRBV10-2 and TRBJ2-3, with 14 bases lining up with TRBD2. The CDR3 contains 14 residues. The V segment lost 7 bases and the J segment 7 bases; nucleotides outside the gene matches: 4. Germline loops: CDR1 WSHSY, CDR2 SAAADI. As DNA, the CDR3 is TGCGCCAGCAAGACTAGCGGGAGGGCCAATACGCAGTATTTT. This sequence encodes CASKTSGRANTQYF.

For this clone: The sample contains more than one DNA sequence encoding this CDR3. The J gene is TRBJ2-1, the V gene TRBV5-1; maybe TRBD1 (6 bases). The CDR3 is made up of 15 amino acids. Germline lookup yields CDR1 SGHRS and CDR2 YFSETQ. V was pared by 2 bases and J by 2 bases, with 11 bases between. CDR3 residues: CASSFTGSPYNEQFF. CDR3 DNA sequence: TGCGCCAGCAGCTTCACAGGGAGCCCCTACAATGAGCAGTTCTTC.

The rearrangement uses TRBV7-2 and TRBJ2-3, with unresolved D. Germline CDR1 and CDR2: SGHTA and FQGNSA. The V end lost 1 base, the J end lost 4 bases, and 21 bases lay between the germline ends. This CDR3 is built from 18 residues. This CDR3 is CASSLVAAPLDVPDTQYF. Here the CDR3 DNA reads TGTGCCAGCAGCTTAGTGGCGGCGCCTCTTGACGTCCCAGATACGCAGTATTTT.

The chain joins TRBV13 to TRBJ1-2; 8 nucleotides align to TRBD1. V shed 4 bases, J shed 6 bases, and the junction held 10 bases outside the gene matches. CDR1 is PRHDT, CDR2 FYEKMQ, per germline (reference sequence). The CDR3 covers 15 residues. The CDR3 nucleotides read TGTGCCAGCAGCTCCAGGACAGGGACTGGAGATGGCTACACCTTC. This codes for CASSSRTGTGDGYTF.

This clone appeared once. The chain has TRBV27 and TRBJ2-1; weak D call: TRBD1 (6 bases). Germline V gene sequence: CDR1 MNHEY, CDR2 SMNVEV (reference sequence). V was clipped by 6 bases and J by 2 bases, with 11 bases between them. This CDR3 is built from 14 residues. CDR3 region: CASSPGDPYNEQFF. In DNA form, the CDR3 reads TGTGCCAGCAGCCCAGGGGACCCCTACAATGAGCAGTTCTTC.

With respect to this clone: Other DNA sequences in this specimen translate into the identical CDR3. The J gene is TRBJ1-1, the V gene TRBV7-9, with 7 positions matching TRBD1. The CDR3 runs 14 residues. V trimming: 2 bases; J trimming: 2 bases; junction bases outside the gene matches: 2. Germline-derived CDR1 and CDR2 are SEHNR and FQNEAQ (reference sequence). The CDR3 here is CASSLQGGNTEAFF. The CDR3 coding sequence is TGTGCCAGCAGCTTACAGGGGGGTAACACTGAAGCTTTCTTT.

The V and J genes are TRBV10-2 and TRBJ1-3; 7 positions agree with TRBD1. The CDR3 is 15 residues long. Germline CDR1 reads WSHSY; CDR2 reads SAAADI. Trimming at V came to 6 bases and at J to 0 bases, leaving 5 bases not matched to a gene. CDR3 region: CASRPGQTSGNTIYF. The CDR3 DNA sequence: TGCGCCAGCAGGCCGGGACAGACCTCTGGAAACACCATATATTTT.

The chain has TRBV11-2 and TRBJ2-7; D unresolved. V shed 1 base and J shed 9 bases, with 7 bases lying between them. The CDR3 consists of 11 residues. Germline CDR1 is SGHAT and CDR2 is FQNNGV. The CDR3 nucleotides are TGTGCCAGCAGCTTAGGAAAGGCGCAGTACTTC. Translating gives CASSLGKAQYF.

On this clone: Other DNA sequences from this sample encode an identical CDR3 as well. The V and J genes are TRBV6-5 and TRBJ2-7; 9 positions match TRBD1. The CDR3 is 13 amino acids. Per the germline V gene, CDR1 is MNHEY and CDR2 is SVGAGI. Trimming removed 6 bases from V and 7 bases from J; junction bases left unmatched: 7. The CDR3 is CASSYRGLGEQYF. The CDR3 DNA is TGTGCCAGCAGCTACAGGGGGCTAGGAGAGCAGTACTTC.

V is TRBV9 and J is TRBJ2-3; maybe TRBD2 (7 bases). The CDR3 runs 16 residues. Between the trimmed V and J ends, which lost 2 bases and 4 bases, there was a span of 17 bases. CDR1 is SGDLS, CDR2 YYNGEE, per germline. The CDR3 spells CASSVLGEGVADTQYF. The CDR3 DNA is TGTGCCAGCAGCGTGCTGGGGGAGGGGGTTGCAGATACGCAGTATTTT.

The V call is TRBV9, the J call TRBJ2-1; TRBD1 is a possible D gene (5 bases). From germline, CDR1 is SGDLS and CDR2 YYNGEE. Deletions cut 3 bases from V and 2 bases from J, with 15 bases between. This CDR3 has 16 residues. CDR3 in amino acids: CASSGPQGATYNEQFF. The CDR3 coding sequence is TGTGCCAGCAGCGGCCCCCAGGGTGCTACCTACAATGAGCAGTTCTTC.

V is TRBV19 and J is TRBJ2-1; 12 bases map to TRBD2. The CDR3 is made up of 17 amino acids. Per the germline V gene, CDR1 is LNHDA and CDR2 is SQIVND (reference sequence). V was pared by 3 bases and J by 7 bases, with 10 bases of the junction left unmatched. The CDR3 protein is CASSIPASGRAGNEQFF. CDR3 sequence (DNA): TGTGCCAGTAGTATCCCGGCTAGCGGGAGGGCCGGAAATGAGCAGTTCTTC.

J is TRBJ2-7 and V is TRBV30; D possibly corresponds to TRBD2 (6 bases). Germline V gene data show CDR1 as GTSNPN and CDR2 as SVGIG (reference sequence). Trimming removed 4 bases from V and 1 base from J, with 14 bases in between. CDR3 size: 14 residues. The CDR3 nucleotides are TGTGCCTGGACAGGAATCGGGAGTTCCTACGAGCAGTACTTC. Its protein is CAWTGIGSSYEQYF.

This clone was observed once. This chain links TRBV5-5 with TRBJ2-7; D assignment may be TRBD1 or TRBD2 (5 bases each). Trimming shortened V by 1 base and J by 3 bases, and 23 bases separated the two germline ends. This CDR3 region has 18 residues. CDR1 and CDR2 (germline): SGHKS, YYEKEE (reference sequence). As DNA, the CDR3 is TGTGCCAGCAGCTTGCCCCTCCTATACGGGACGGGACGCTACGAGCAGTACTTC. Translated: CASSLPLLYGTGRYEQYF.

This rearrangement joins TRBV11-2 to TRBJ2-5, with D tentatively TRBD2 (6 bases). The germline V gene encodes CDR1 SGHAT and CDR2 FQNNGV. V was shortened by 3 bases and J by 4 bases, with 12 bases between the two germline ends. This CDR3 contains 14 residues. CDR3 sequence reads: CASSFSRRGETQYF. For the CDR3, the DNA is TGTGCCAGCAGCTTTTCCCGGAGGGGAGAGACCCAGTACTTC.

For this clone: At one end the junction does not follow the germline gene, possibly because of a read error. The chain couples TRBV6-1 to TRBJ2-7, with TRBD2 matching 7 bases. CDR1 is MNHNS and CDR2 is SASEGT in the germline V gene. The CDR3 runs 15 residues. DNA for the CDR3: TGTGCCAGCATTGAATGGGGGAGGGAGCTTTACGAGCAGTACTTC. Its protein product is CASIEWGRELYEQYF.

Details on this clone: This sample also contains other DNA sequences that code for the same CDR3. The rearrangement joins TRBV7-6 to TRBJ1-1, with a tentative D call TRBD1 (6 bases). This CDR3 comprises 14 residues. Germline V CDR1 and CDR2: SGHVS, FNYEAQ. Trimming cost V 1 base and J 3 bases, with 9 bases left between them. DNA of the CDR3: TGTGCCAGCAGCTTAGGTCAGGGGTACACTGAAGCTTTCTTT. Its protein is CASSLGQGYTEAFF.

J is TRBJ2-5 and V is TRBV7-9; D uncertain. The tail of the sequence fits TRBJ2-7 better, so the J call may be wrong. Germline-derived CDR1 and CDR2 are SEHNR and FQNEAQ (reference sequence). The CDR3 has 15 residues. This CDR3 is CASSFSGPRPYEQYF. The CDR3 nucleotides are TGTGCCAGCAGCTTTTCGGGCCCTAGGCCCTACGAGCAGTACTTC.

The rearrangement joins TRBV7-2 to TRBJ1-2, with 8 bases aligning to TRBD1. The ends lost 5 bases at V and 4 bases at J; junction bases unmatched: 3. The CDR3 covers 13 residues. CDR1 is SGHTA and CDR2 is FQGNSA in the germline V gene. In nucleotides, the CDR3 is TGTGCCAGCAGCCAGGGACAGGTCTATGGCTACACCTTC. Its protein product is CASSQGQVYGYTF.

This sequence joins TRBV29-1 and TRBJ1-1, with D tentatively TRBD1 (6 bases). Germline-derived CDR1 and CDR2 are SQVTM and ANQGSEA. Trimming cost V 6 bases and J 5 bases, with 16 bases left between them. The length of the CDR3 is 13 residues. The CDR3 reads CSVLDRPGTEAFF. The CDR3 DNA is TGCAGCGTACTAGACAGGCCGGGGACTGAAGCTTTCTTT.

The chain has TRBV28 and TRBJ2-5; D is perhaps TRBD2 (7 bases). V shed 2 bases and J shed 4 bases, with 20 bases lying between them. The CDR3 has 17 amino acids. Germline V gives CDR1 MDHEN, CDR2 SYDVKM. The CDR3 spells CASSLGPRRGRGETQYF. The CDR3 DNA reads TGTGCCAGCAGTTTAGGCCCTCGGCGGGGGCGTGGAGAGACCCAGTACTTC.

V is TRBV10-3 and J is TRBJ1-3; D is ambiguous. The germline CDR1 and CDR2 sequences are ENHRY and SYGVKD. V was cut by 3 bases and J by 5 bases, with 8 bases left in between. The CDR3 covers 13 residues. The CDR3 loop is CAISEGPRNTIYF. The CDR3, as DNA: TGTGCCATCAGTGAAGGACCAAGAAACACCATATATTTT.

As to this clone: At the DNA level, this CDR3 is encoded by other sequences in the same sample as well. V is TRBV5-1 and J is TRBJ2-7; possible D gene TRBD2, 5 bases. The CDR3 runs to 13 residues. Germline V CDR1 and CDR2: SGHRS, YFSETQ. Trimming took off 0 bases at V and 3 bases at J, with 7 bases between the two ends. Here the CDR3 reads CASSLAAGYEQYF. The CDR3 coding sequence is TGCGCCAGCAGCTTGGCGGCGGGCTACGAGCAGTACTTC.

To note about this clone: This same CDR3 is encoded by further DNA sequences in the sample. The chain employs TRBV27 and TRBJ1-5; possibly TRBD1 for D (5 bases). CDR3 length: 14 residues. CDR1 MNHEY and CDR2 SMNVEV come from the germline V gene (reference sequence). Trimming stripped 2 bases from V and 5 bases from J, with 10 bases between. This CDR3 reads CASSLRQGDQPQHF. DNA for the CDR3: TGTGCCAGCAGTTTACGGCAGGGAGATCAGCCCCAGCATTTT.